This T cell receptor (beta chain) came from a study of T cells in localized non-small cell lung cancer. CDR1 and CDR2 from the germline V gene are LGHNA and YNFKEQ. The V gene end was trimmed by 4 bases and the J gene end by 4 bases; junction bases not matched to a gene: 2. There are 14 residues in the CDR3. The sample holds a few counts of this clone. Here immunoSEQ multiplex PCR was the method, and the copy in TCRdb shows in-frame clones only, minus some. The table lists 10,000 to 15,000 clones, 84% of them singletons, with 25% to 35% in the top ten. This specimen was peripheral blood, taken before any cancer treatment. This sequence joins TRBV4-2 and TRBJ2-5; 11 nucleotides line up with TRBD2. The TCR sequence derives from a male donor older than 55 with stage I squamous cell lung carcinoma. The CDR3 sequence is CASSRLAGGETQYF. Here the CDR3 DNA reads TGTGCCAGCAGCCGGCTAGCGGGAGGAGAGACCCAGTACTTC.